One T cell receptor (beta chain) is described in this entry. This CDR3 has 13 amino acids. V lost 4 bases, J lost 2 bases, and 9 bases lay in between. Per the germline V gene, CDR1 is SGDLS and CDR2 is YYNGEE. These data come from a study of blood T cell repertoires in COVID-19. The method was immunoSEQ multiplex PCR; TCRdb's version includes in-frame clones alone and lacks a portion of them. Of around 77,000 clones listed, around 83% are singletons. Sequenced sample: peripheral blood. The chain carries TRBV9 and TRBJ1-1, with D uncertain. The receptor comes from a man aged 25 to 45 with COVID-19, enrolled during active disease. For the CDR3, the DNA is TGTGCCAGCAGCCTCACAGTTAACACTGAAGCTTTCTTT. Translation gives CASSLTVNTEAFF. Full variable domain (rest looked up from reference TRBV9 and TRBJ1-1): DSGVTQTPKHLITATGQRVTLRCSPRSGDLSVYWYQQSLDQGLQFLIQYYNGEERAKGNILERFSAQQFPDLHSELNLSSLELGDSALYFCASSLTVNTEAFFGQGTRLTVV.